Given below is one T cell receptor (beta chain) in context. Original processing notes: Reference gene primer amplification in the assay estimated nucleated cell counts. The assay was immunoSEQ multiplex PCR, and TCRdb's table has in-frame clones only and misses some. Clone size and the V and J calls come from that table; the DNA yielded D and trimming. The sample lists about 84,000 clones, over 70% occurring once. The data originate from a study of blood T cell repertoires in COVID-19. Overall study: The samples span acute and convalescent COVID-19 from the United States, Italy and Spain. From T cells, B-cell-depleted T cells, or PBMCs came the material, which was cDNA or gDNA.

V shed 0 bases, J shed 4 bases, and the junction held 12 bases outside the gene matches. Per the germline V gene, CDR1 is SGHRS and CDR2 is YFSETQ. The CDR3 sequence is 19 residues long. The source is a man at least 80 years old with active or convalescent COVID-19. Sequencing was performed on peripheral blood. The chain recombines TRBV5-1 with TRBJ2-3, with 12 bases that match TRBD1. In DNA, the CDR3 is TGCGCCAGCAGCTTGGCCTTCTTTACGGGACAGGGGGCCTCAGATACGCAGTATTTT. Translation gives CASSLAFFTGQGASDTQYF.